A single sample gave rise to the 2 T cell receptor beta chains below, sequenced in a study of T cell repertoires in cytomegalovirus infection. TCRdb redid the calling of the reads with MiXCR, one entry per CDR3 protein. The sample consists of 200,000 to 300,000 distinct CDR3 sequences, 10% to 15% of them appearing once. The sequenced sample was PBMCs. The receptors shown here come from a human donor in good health (CMV status not recorded). Some clones in this sample may be carry-over from other donors' samples.

The table lists this clonotype with many counts. The DNA of the CDR3 is TGTGCCAGCAGTTTAGAGGGGGATGGCCAGCCCCAGCATTTT. It is translated as CASSLEGDGQPQHF. V and J are TRBV28 and TRBJ1-5; maybe TRBD1 (6 bases). The germline gives CDR1 MDHEN, CDR2 SYDVKM. The CDR3 totals 14 residues. V lost 2 bases to trimming and J lost 7 bases, with 12 bases between them.

This clonotype has ten or more counts. The chain employs TRBV7-2 and TRBJ2-1; D tentatively fits TRBD1 or TRBD2 (6 bases each). The length of the CDR3 is 15 residues. V dropped 1 base and J dropped 5 bases, with 12 bases sitting between them. CDR1 is SGHTA and CDR2 is FQGNSA in the germline V gene. The CDR3 here is CASSLVGGHHNEQFF. The CDR3 nucleotides read TGTGCCAGCAGCTTAGTCGGGGGCCATCACAATGAGCAGTTCTTC.